Listed below are T cell receptor beta chains from one sample, sequenced in a study of beta chain features in type 1 diabetes. Assay: immunoSEQ multiplex PCR; the TCRdb copy retains only in-frame clones and omits some. The sample carries 150,000 or so clones, roughly 65% recorded once. Sequencing was carried out using naive CD4+ T cells from blood. These receptors originate from a man aged 25 to 40 with type 1 diabetes. Each CDR3 is given with its conserved first and last residue. A D gene is named only where the DNA matches it firmly. Clone size is given for some rows only: seen once, a few or many times, or a class if the clone is expanded.

D | J | V | size | CDR3 | DNA
- | TRBJ1-1 | TRBV7-9 | once | CASSLVVNTEAFF | TGTGCCAGCAGCTTAGTGGTTAACACTGAAGCTTTCTTT
TRBD2 | TRBJ2-3 | TRBV4-3 | - | CASSPRTSGGRTDTQYF | TGCGCCAGCAGCCCGAGGACTAGCGGGGGGCGCACAGATACGCAGTATTTT
- | TRBJ2-5 | TRBV25-1 | few | CASSDRGETQYF | TGTGCCAGCAGTGACCGCGGAGAGACCCAGTACTTC
- | TRBJ2-7 | TRBV2 | - | CASSEIVTPREQYF | TGTGCCAGCAGTGAAATTGTGACTCCGCGGGAGCAGTACTTC
TRBD1 | TRBJ1-2 | TRBV30 | - | CAWNPGQVKDYGYTF | TGTGCCTGGAACCCCGGACAGGTTAAGGACTATGGCTACACCTTC
TRBD1 | TRBJ1-5 | TRBV30 | - | CAWSGGTGRYQPQHF | TGTGCCTGGAGTGGGGGGACAGGCAGATATCAGCCCCAGCATTTT
- | TRBJ2-5 | TRBV5-4 | - | CASSPGQKETQYF | TGTGCCAGCAGCCCCGGGCAGAAAGAGACCCAGTACTTC
- | TRBJ2-3 | TRBV27 | - | CASTLSRGPSTDTQYF | TGTGCCAGCACGCTATCCCGGGGGCCTAGCACAGATACGCAGTATTTT
TRBD1 | TRBJ1-5 | TRBV30 | - | CACTGGWNQPQHF | TGTGCCTGTACAGGGGGATGGAATCAGCCCCAGCATTTT
TRBD1 | TRBJ1-6 | TRBV29-1 | - | CSARGGTNSPLHF | TGCAGCGCCCGAGGGGGCACTAATTCACCCCTCCACTTT
- | TRBJ2-1 | TRBV23-1 | - | CASSQSSGTERESSYNEQFF | TGCGCCAGCAGTCAATCGAGCGGGACAGAAAGGGAGAGCTCCTACAATGAGCAGTTCTTC
- | TRBJ2-1 | TRBV30 | - | CAWSEPHRDEQFF | TGTGCCTGGAGTGAGCCCCACCGTGATGAGCAGTTCTTC
- | TRBJ1-5 | TRBV30 | - | CAWSVRGGNQPQHF | TGTGCCTGGAGTGTAAGGGGGGGCAATCAGCCCCAGCATTTT
- | TRBJ2-1 | TRBV7-2 | - | CASSSYYSYNEQFF | TGTGCCAGCAGCTCCTATTACTCCTACAATGAGCAGTTCTTC
- | TRBJ2-7 | TRBV23-1 | - | CARGRGEQYF | TGCGCCAGGGGGCGCGGAGAGCAGTACTTC
- | TRBJ2-7 | TRBV29-1 | few | CSVGTHSYEQYF | TGCAGCGTTGGTACACATTCCTACGAGCAGTACTTC
TRBD2 | TRBJ2-5 | TRBV29-1 | few | CSGSGGGETQYF | TGCAGCGGTAGCGGGGGCGGTGAGACCCAGTACTTC
- | TRBJ2-7 | TRBV7-9 | - | CASSPDHSYEQYF | TGTGCCAGCAGCCCGGACCACTCCTACGAGCAGTACTTC
- | TRBJ2-7 | TRBV7-2 | - | CASSLQRDSYEQYF | TGTGCCAGCAGCTTACAGCGCGACTCCTACGAGCAGTACTTC
- | TRBJ1-6 | TRBV7-9 | few | CASSFRGAGNSPLHF | TGTGCCAGCAGCTTTCGGGGGGCCGGTAATTCACCCCTCCACTTT
- | TRBJ2-1 | TRBV29-1 | - | CSVEMGLSYNEQFF | TGCAGCGTTGAAATGGGACTGTCCTACAATGAGCAGTTCTTC
- | TRBJ2-7 | TRBV30 | few | CAWSVTSLSYEQYF | TGTGCCTGGAGTGTAACCAGCCTCTCCTACGAGCAGTACTTC
- | TRBJ1-1 | TRBV13 | - | CASSPPGGYTEAFF | TGTGCCAGCAGCCCCCCCGGTGGGTACACTGAAGCTTTCTTT
TRBD1 | TRBJ2-1 | TRBV20-1 | - | CSAPDREQFF | TGCAGTGCTCCGGACAGGGAGCAGTTCTTC
TRBD1 | TRBJ1-2 | TRBV29-1 | - | CSVADRADYGYTF | TGCAGCGTTGCGGACAGGGCTGACTATGGCTACACCTTC
TRBD1 | TRBJ1-6 | TRBV5-1 | - | CASSLTGESPLHF | TGCGCCAGCAGCTTAACAGGGGAATCACCCCTCCACTTT
TRBD1 | TRBJ2-6 | TRBV9 | - | CASSARTGDFSGANVLTF | TGTGCCAGCAGCGCCCGGACAGGGGATTTCTCTGGGGCCAACGTCCTGACTTTC
- | TRBJ2-3 | TRBV18 | - | CASSPPAGSTDTQYF | TGTGCCAGCTCACCACCCGCGGGGAGCACAGATACGCAGTATTTT
- | TRBJ2-5 | TRBV6-6 | - | CASIYQETQYF | TGTGCCAGCATCTACCAAGAGACCCAGTACTTC
- | TRBJ2-5 | TRBV7-2 | - | CASSAGSGESETQYF | TGTGCCAGCAGCGCCGGATCCGGAGAATCTGAGACCCAGTACTTC
- | TRBJ2-3 | TRBV7-2 | once | CASSQRADTQYF | TGTGCCAGCAGTCAGCGGGCAGATACGCAGTATTTT
- | TRBJ2-1 | TRBV6-5 | few | CASSPGHYGEQFF | TGTGCCAGCAGCCCGGGACACTACGGTGAGCAGTTCTTC
- | TRBJ2-1 | TRBV10-3 | - | CAISESKPYNEQFF | TGTGCCATCAGTGAGTCGAAGCCATACAATGAGCAGTTCTTC
TRBD1 | TRBJ2-5 | TRBV7-2 | - | CASSGQGGIQETQYF | TGTGCCAGCAGCGGACAGGGGGGGATCCAAGAGACCCAGTACTTC
- | TRBJ1-1 | TRBV29-1 | - | CSVEARAMNTEAFF | TGCAGCGTTGAGGCTAGGGCTATGAACACTGAAGCTTTCTTT
TRBD1 | TRBJ2-1 | TRBV25-1 | - | CASSANHRGNEQFF | TGTGCCAGCAGTGCCAACCACAGGGGCAATGAGCAGTTCTTC
- | TRBJ1-6 | TRBV7-9 | few | CASSQQGSSPLHF | TGTGCCAGCAGCCAACAGGGCAGTTCACCCCTCCACTTT
- | TRBJ1-6 | TRBV4-3 | once | CASSQEGDSPLHF | TGCGCCAGCAGCCAAGAGGGAGATTCACCCCTCCACTTT
TRBD2 | TRBJ2-1 | TRBV5-4 | - | CASRIPGEGKGYNEQFF | TGTGCCAGCAGGATCCCGGGGGAGGGGAAGGGATACAATGAGCAGTTCTTC
- | TRBJ2-7 | TRBV7-2 | - | CASSLVGTSAEQYF | TGTGCCAGCAGCTTAGTCGGGACTTCCGCGGAGCAGTACTTC
- | TRBJ1-1 | TRBV2 | - | CASTAGPNTEAFF | TGTGCCAGCACGGCAGGGCCGAACACTGAAGCTTTCTTT
TRBD2 | TRBJ2-7 | TRBV2 | - | CASSRELAGVVAPYGAEQYF | TGTGCCAGCAGCCGCGAGCTAGCGGGGGTTGTTGCCCCCTATGGGGCCGAGCAGTACTTC
- | TRBJ2-1 | TRBV4-3 | - | CASSQEYSGSYNEQFF | TGCGCCAGCAGCCAAGAGTACAGCGGCTCCTACAATGAGCAGTTCTTC
- | TRBJ2-7 | TRBV6-5 | - | CASIKGGRFYEQYF | TGTGCCAGCATTAAAGGAGGCAGGTTCTACGAGCAGTACTTC